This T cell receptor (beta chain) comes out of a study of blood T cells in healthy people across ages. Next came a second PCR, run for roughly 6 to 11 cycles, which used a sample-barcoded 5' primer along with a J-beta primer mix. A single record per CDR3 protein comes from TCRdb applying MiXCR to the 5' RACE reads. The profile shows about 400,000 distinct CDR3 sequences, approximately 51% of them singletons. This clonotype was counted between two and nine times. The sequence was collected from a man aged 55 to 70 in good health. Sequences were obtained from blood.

The CDR3 protein is CASSLSIASGGYTF. The CDR3 region has the DNA TGTGCCAGCAGCTTAAGTATCGCTAGCGGTGGCTACACCTTC. The chain combines TRBV11-1 with TRBJ1-2; D is unresolved. Germline values: CDR1 SGHAT, CDR2 FQDESV (reference sequence). V was trimmed by 2 bases and J by 7 bases, leaving 14 bases between them. This CDR3 spans 14 amino acids.